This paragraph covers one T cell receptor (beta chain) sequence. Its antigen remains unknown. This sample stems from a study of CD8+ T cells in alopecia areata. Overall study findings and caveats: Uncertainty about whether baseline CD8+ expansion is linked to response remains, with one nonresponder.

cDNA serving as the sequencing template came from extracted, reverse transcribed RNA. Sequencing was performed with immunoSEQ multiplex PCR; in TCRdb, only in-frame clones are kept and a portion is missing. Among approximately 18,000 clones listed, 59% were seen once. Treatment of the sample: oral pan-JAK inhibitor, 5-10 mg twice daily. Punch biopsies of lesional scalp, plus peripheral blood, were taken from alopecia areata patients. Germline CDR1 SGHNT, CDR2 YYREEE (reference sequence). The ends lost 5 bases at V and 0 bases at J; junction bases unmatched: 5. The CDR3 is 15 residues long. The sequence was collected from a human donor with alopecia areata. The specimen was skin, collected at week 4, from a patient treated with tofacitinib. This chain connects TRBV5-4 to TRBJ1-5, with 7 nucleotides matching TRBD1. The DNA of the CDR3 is TGTGCCAGCAGTTCCGGGACAGCTAGCAATCAGCCCCAGCATTTT. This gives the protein CASSSGTASNQPQHF.